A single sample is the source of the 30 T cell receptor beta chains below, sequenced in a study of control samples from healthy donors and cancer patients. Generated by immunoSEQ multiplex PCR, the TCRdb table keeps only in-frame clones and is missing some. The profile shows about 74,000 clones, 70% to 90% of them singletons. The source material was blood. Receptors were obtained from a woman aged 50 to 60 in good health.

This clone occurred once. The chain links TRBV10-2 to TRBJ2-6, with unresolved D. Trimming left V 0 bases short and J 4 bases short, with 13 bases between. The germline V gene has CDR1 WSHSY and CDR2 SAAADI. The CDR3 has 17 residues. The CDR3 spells CASSESFLPVGANVLTF. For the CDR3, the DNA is TGCGCCAGCAGTGAGTCTTTTCTCCCTGTGGGGGCCAACGTCCTGACTTTC.

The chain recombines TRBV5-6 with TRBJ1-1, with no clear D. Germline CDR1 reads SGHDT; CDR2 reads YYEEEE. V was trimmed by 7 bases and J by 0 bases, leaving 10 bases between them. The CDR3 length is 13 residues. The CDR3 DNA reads TGTGCCAGCCGCGAGTTCATGAACACTGAAGCTTTCTTT. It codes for CASREFMNTEAFF. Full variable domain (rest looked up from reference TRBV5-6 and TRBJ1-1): DAGVTQSPTHLIKTRGQQVTLRCSPKSGHDTVSWYQQALGQGPQFIFQYYEEEERQRGNFPDRFSGHQFPNYSSELNVNALLLGDSALYLCASREFMNTEAFFGQGTRLTVV.

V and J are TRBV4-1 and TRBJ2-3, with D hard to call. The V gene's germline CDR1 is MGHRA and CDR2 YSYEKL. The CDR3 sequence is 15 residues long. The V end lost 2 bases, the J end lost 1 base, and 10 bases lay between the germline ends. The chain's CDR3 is CASSQPDLRTDTQYF. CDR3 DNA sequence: TGCGCCAGCAGCCAACCAGACCTACGCACAGATACGCAGTATTTT.

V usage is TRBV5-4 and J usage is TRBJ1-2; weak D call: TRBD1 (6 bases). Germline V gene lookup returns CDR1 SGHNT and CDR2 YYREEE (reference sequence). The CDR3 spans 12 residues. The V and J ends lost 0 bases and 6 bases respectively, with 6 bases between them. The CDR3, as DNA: TGTGCCAGCAGCTTGGAGGGGGATGGCTACACCTTC. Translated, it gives CASSLEGDGYTF.

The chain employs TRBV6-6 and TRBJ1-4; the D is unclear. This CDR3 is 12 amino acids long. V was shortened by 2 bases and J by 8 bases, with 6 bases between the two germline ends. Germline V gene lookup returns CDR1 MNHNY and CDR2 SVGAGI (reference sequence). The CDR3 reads CASSYLGEKLFF. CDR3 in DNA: TGTGCCAGCAGTTACCTGGGGGAAAAACTGTTTTTT.

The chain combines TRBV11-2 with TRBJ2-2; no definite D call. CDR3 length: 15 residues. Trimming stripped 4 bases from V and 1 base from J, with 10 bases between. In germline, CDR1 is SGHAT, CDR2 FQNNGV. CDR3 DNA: TGTGCCAGCAGCTCCTTTGGGGAGAACACCGGGGAGCTGTTTTTT. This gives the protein CASSSFGENTGELFF.

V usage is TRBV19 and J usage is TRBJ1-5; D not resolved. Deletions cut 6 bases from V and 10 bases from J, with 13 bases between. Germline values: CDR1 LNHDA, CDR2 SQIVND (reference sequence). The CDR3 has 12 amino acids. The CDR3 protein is CASSQIGEPQHF. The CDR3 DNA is TGTGCCAGTAGCCAGATCGGTGAACCCCAGCATTTT.

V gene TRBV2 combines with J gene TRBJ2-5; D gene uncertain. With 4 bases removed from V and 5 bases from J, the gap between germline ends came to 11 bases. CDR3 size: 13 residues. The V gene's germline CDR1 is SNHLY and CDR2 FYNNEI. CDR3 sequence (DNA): TGTGCCAGCAGTGGTTCCACGAGCGAGACCCAGTACTTC. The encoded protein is CASSGSTSETQYF.

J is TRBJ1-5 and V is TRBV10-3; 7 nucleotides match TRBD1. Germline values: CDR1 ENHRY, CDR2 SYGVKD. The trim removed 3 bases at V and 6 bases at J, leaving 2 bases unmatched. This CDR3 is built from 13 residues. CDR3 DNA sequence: TGTGCCATCAGTGAAGGGGGCGGTCAGCCCCAGCATTTT. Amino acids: CAISEGGGQPQHF.

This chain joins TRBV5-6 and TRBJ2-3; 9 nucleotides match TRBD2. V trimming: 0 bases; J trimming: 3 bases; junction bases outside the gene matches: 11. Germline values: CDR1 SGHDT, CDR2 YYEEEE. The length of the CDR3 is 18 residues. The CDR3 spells CASSLVLKGTSLTDTQYF. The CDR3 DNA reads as TGTGCCAGCAGCTTGGTGTTGAAGGGGACTAGCTTGACAGATACGCAGTATTTT.

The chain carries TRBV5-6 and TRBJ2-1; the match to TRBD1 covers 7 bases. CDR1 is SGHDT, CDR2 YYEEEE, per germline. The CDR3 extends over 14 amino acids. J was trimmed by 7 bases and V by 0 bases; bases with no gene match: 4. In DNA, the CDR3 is TGTGCCAGCAGCTTGGGACAGGGAAGAAATGAGCAGTTCTTC. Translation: CASSLGQGRNEQFF.

The CDR3 reads CASSMGTSDKTQYF. CDR3 DNA: TGTGCCAGTAGTATGGGGACTAGCGACAAGACCCAGTACTTC. This chain joins TRBV19 and TRBJ2-5; 10 bases map to TRBD2. Germline CDR1 LNHDA, CDR2 SQIVND (reference sequence). The V segment lost 3 bases and the J segment 6 bases; nucleotides outside the gene matches: 4. CDR3 size: 14 residues.

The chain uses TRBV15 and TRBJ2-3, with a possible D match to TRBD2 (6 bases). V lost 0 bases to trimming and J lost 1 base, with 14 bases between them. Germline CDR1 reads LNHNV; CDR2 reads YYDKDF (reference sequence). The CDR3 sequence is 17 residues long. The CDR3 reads CATSRDRAGSGTDTQYF. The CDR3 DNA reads TGTGCCACCAGCAGAGATAGAGCGGGTTCTGGCACAGATACGCAGTATTTT.

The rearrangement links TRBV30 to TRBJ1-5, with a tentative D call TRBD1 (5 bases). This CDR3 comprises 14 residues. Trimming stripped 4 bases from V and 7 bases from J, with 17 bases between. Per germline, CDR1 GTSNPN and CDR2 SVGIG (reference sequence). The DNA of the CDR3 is TGTGCCTGGACCGACATGGGACGAGTGCAGCCCCAGCATTTT. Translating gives CAWTDMGRVQPQHF.

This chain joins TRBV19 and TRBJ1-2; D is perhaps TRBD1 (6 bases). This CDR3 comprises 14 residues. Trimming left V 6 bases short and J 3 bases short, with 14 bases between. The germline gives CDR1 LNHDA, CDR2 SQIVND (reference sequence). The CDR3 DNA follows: TGTGCCAGTAGAGCCCGGGACAACTACTATGGCTACACCTTC. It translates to CASRARDNYYGYTF.

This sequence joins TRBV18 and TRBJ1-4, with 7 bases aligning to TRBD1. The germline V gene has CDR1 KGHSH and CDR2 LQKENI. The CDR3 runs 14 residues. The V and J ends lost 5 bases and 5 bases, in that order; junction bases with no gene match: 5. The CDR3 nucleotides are TGTGCCAGCTCAGGCACAGGGGTGAATGAAAAACTGTTTTTT. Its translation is CASSGTGVNEKLFF. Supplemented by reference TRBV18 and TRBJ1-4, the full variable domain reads NAGVMQNPRHLVRRRGQEARLRCSPMKGHSHVYWYRQLPEEGLKFMVYLQKENIIDESGMPKERFSAEFPKEGPSILRIQQVVRGDSAAYFCASSGTGVNEKLFFGSGTQLSVL.

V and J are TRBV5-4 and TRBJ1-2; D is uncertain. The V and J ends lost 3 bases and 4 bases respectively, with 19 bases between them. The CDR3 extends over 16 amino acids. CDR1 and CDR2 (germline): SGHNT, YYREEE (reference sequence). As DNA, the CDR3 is TGTGCCAGCAGCTCCCCAAGGACTAACCCGCCCTATGGCTACACCTTC. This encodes CASSSPRTNPPYGYTF.

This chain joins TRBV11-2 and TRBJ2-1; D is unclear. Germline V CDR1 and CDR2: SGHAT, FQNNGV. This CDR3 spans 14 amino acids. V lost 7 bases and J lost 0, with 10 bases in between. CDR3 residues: CASTYFASYNEQFF. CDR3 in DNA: TGTGCCAGCACCTATTTTGCCTCCTACAATGAGCAGTTCTTC. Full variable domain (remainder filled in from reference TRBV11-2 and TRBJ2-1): EAGVAQSPRYKIIEKRQSVAFWCNPISGHATLYWYQQILGQGPKLLIQFQNNGVVDDSQLPKDRFSAERLKGVDSTLKIQPAKLEDSAVYLCASTYFASYNEQFFGPGTRLTVL.

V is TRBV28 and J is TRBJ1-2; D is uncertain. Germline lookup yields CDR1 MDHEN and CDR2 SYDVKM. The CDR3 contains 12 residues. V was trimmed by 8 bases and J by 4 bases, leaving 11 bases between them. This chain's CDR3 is CASGPLGYGYTF. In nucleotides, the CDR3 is TGTGCCAGCGGCCCTCTAGGCTATGGCTACACCTTC.

The CDR3 region is CASSSNGQFNEKLFF. As DNA, the CDR3 is TGTGCCAGCAGCAGTAATGGACAGTTTAATGAAAAACTGTTTTTT. The J gene is TRBJ1-4, the V gene TRBV5-5; D possibly corresponds to TRBD1 (6 bases). CDR1 is SGHKS, CDR2 YYEKEE, per germline (reference sequence). The germline V and J ends were trimmed by 4 bases and 4 bases, with 14 bases remaining between them. This CDR3 contains 15 residues.

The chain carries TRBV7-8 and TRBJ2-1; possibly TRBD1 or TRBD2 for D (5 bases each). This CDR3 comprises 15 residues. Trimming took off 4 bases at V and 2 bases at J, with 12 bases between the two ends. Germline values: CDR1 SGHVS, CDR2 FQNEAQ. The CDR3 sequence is CASSSRDLTYNEQFF. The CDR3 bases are TGTGCCAGCAGCTCCCGGGACCTTACCTACAATGAGCAGTTCTTC.

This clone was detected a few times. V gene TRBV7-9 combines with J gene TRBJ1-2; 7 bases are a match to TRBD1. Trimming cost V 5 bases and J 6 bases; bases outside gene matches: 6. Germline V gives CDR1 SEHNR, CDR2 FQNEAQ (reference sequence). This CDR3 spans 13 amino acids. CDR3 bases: TGTGCCAGCAGCGAGAGGGGACAGCATGGCTACACCTTC. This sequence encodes CASSERGQHGYTF.

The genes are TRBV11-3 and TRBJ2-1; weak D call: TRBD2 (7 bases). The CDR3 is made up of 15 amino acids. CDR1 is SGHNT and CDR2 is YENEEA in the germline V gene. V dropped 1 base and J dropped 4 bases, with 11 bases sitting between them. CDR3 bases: TGTGCCAGCAGCTTAGGGGGGGGCTTTTACAATGAGCAGTTCTTC. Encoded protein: CASSLGGGFYNEQFF.

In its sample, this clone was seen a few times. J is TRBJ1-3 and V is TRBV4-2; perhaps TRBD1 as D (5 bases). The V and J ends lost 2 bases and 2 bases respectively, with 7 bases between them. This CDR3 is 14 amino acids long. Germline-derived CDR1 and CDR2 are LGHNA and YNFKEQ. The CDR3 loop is CASSQSRAGNTIYF. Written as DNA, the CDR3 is TGTGCCAGCAGCCAAAGCAGGGCTGGAAACACCATATATTTT.

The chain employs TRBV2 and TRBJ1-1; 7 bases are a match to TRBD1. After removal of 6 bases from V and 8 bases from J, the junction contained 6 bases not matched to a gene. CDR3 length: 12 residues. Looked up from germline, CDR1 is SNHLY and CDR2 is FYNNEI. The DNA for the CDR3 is TGTGCCAGCAGCGAGCAGGGGGAGGAAGCTTTCTTT. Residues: CASSEQGEEAFF.

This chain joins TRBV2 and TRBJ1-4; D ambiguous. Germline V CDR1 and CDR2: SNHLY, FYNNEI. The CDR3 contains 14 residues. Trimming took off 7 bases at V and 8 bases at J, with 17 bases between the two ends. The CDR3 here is CASIIGGRGEKLFF. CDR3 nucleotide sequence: TGTGCCAGCATAATAGGAGGGAGAGGGGAAAAACTGTTTTTT.

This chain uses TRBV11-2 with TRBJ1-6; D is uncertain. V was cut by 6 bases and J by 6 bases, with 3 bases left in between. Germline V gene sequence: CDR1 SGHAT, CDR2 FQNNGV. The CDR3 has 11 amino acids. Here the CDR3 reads CASSANSPLHF. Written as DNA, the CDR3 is TGTGCCAGCAGTGCTAATTCACCCCTCCACTTT.

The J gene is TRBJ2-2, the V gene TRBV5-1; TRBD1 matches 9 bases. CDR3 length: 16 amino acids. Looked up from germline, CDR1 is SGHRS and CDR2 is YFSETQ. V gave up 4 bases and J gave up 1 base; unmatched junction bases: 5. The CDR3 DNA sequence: TGCGCCAGCAGCCCTAGACAGGGGGGGAACACCGGGGAGCTGTTTTTT. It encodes CASSPRQGGNTGELFF. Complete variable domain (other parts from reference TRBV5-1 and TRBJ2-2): KAGVTQTPRYLIKTRGQQVTLSCSPISGHRSVSWYQQTPGQGLQFLFEYFSETQRNKGNFPGRFSGRQFSNSRSEMNVSTLELGDSALYLCASSPRQGGNTGELFFGEGSRLTVL.

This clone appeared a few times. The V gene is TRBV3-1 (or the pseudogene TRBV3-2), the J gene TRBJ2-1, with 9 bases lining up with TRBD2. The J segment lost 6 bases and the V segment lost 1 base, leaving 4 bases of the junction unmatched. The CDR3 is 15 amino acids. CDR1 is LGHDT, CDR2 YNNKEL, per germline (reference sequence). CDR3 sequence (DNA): TGTGCCAGCAGCCAAGGCGGGGGGGCCGCCAATGAGCAGTTCTTC. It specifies CASSQGGGAANEQFF.

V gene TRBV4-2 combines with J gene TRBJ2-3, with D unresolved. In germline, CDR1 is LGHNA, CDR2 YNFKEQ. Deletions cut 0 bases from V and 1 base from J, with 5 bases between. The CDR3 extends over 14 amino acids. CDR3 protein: CASSQELGTDTQYF. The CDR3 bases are TGTGCCAGCAGCCAAGAGTTGGGCACAGATACGCAGTATTTT.